Below are 23 T cell receptor beta chains sequenced from a single sample in a study of blood T cell repertoires in COVID-19 (TCRdb year 2020). To prepare the library, the immunoSEQ multiplex PCR assay was applied. TCRdb limited this immuneACCESS table to in-frame rearrangements with V and J called. A share of clones is missing; checked studies link under half to unresolved V genes, and the rest is unexplained. Within this sample are 350,000 or so clones, with about 92% of them counted one time only. Around 20% of the sample goes to the ten largest clones. The sample comprised PBMCs or T cells enriched from blood (not recorded which). These receptors came from a woman in her 30s who had recovered from COVID-19.

The V and J genes are TRBV28 and TRBJ2-3; TRBD2 is a possible D gene (5 bases). There are 14 residues in the CDR3. Germline assignment: CDR1 MDHEN and CDR2 SYDVKM. Trimming shortened V by 10 bases and J by 0 bases, and 14 bases separated the two germline ends. The DNA for the CDR3 is TGTGCCACCACAGACTGGACTAGCACAGATACGCAGTATTTT. It yields the protein CATTDWTSTDTQYF.

This rearrangement joins TRBV19 to TRBJ2-3, with D perhaps TRBD2 (6 bases). V lost 2 bases and J 3 bases, leaving 9 bases between the germline ends. There are 14 residues in the CDR3. Germline CDR1 is LNHDA and CDR2 is SQIVND (reference sequence). CDR3 sequence reads: CASSILARTDTQYF. As DNA, the CDR3 is TGTGCCAGTAGTATACTAGCGAGGACAGATACGCAGTATTTT.

The CDR3 is CASKYRPEAAYEQYF. In DNA form, the CDR3 reads TGTGCCAGCAAATACAGGCCAGAAGCCGCCTACGAGCAGTACTTC. The chain combines TRBV7-9 with TRBJ2-7; weak D call: TRBD1 (5 bases). Germline values: CDR1 SEHNR, CDR2 FQNEAQ (reference sequence). This CDR3 has 15 residues. Trimming removed 7 bases from V and 2 bases from J, with 18 bases in between.

The chain couples TRBV10-3 to TRBJ1-2, with 7 bases aligning to TRBD1. The germline V gene has CDR1 ENHRY and CDR2 SYGVKD. The CDR3 totals 12 residues. After removal of 4 bases from V and 8 bases from J, the junction contained 4 bases not matched to a gene. The DNA for the CDR3 is TGTGCCATCAGTGGACAGGGTGAGGGCTACACCTTC. Translated, it gives CAISGQGEGYTF.

The genes are TRBV28 and TRBJ2-1; 12 bases agree with TRBD1. The CDR3 covers 16 residues. Germline V CDR1 and CDR2: MDHEN, SYDVKM. V lost 6 bases to trimming and J lost 6 bases; unmatched junction nucleotides: 9. As DNA, the CDR3 is TGTGCCAGCAGATCACCGGGACAGGGGGCTGGCAATGAGCAGTTCTTC. Protein product: CASRSPGQGAGNEQFF.

The V call is TRBV19, the J call TRBJ2-3; 11 bases align to TRBD2. The germline CDR1 and CDR2 sequences are LNHDA and SQIVND (reference sequence). V lost 5 bases and J lost 2; bases outside the gene matches: 6. The CDR3 runs to 16 residues. The CDR3: CASSPGTSGFTDTQYF. The DNA of the CDR3 is TGTGCCAGTAGTCCCGGGACTAGCGGATTCACAGATACGCAGTATTTT.

This rearrangement joins TRBV3-1 (or the pseudogene TRBV3-2) to TRBJ1-3, with TRBD1 identical over 9 bases. This CDR3 has 15 amino acids. The germline V gene has CDR1 LGHDT and CDR2 YNNKEL (reference sequence). Trimming removed 1 base from V and 6 bases from J; junction bases left unmatched: 4. The CDR3 DNA reads TGTGCCAGCAGCCAAGGGGGACAGGGAGTAAACACCATATATTTT. Translation: CASSQGGQGVNTIYF.

This chain links TRBV30 with TRBJ1-1; tentatively, D is TRBD1 (6 bases). Germline V CDR1 and CDR2: GTSNPN, SVGIG (reference sequence). V lost 5 bases and J 0 bases, leaving 7 bases between the germline ends. This CDR3 spans 12 amino acids. For the CDR3, the DNA is TGTGCCTGGGGACAGTTGAACACTGAAGCTTTCTTT. Protein product: CAWGQLNTEAFF.

The rearrangement joins TRBV28 to TRBJ1-2; 9 nucleotides line up with TRBD1. V was pared by 10 bases and J by 3 bases, with 9 bases of the junction left unmatched. CDR1 is MDHEN, CDR2 SYDVKM, per germline. The CDR3 is 14 residues long. The CDR3 region is CATLRRDRDYGYTF. DNA of the CDR3: TGTGCCACACTTCGACGGGACAGGGACTATGGCTACACCTTC.

This chain links TRBV11-1 with TRBJ2-7, with 7 bases identical to TRBD1. Germline V gene sequence: CDR1 SGHAT, CDR2 FQDESV (reference sequence). The CDR3 totals 12 residues. Trimming took 1 base from V and 7 from J; bases not matched to a gene: 1. CDR3 in DNA: TGTGCCAGCAGCTTAGTGGGACAGGAGCAGTACTTC. Amino acids: CASSLVGQEQYF.

The rearrangement joins TRBV19 to TRBJ2-7; perhaps TRBD1 as D (5 bases). The CDR3 spans 15 residues. The germline V and J ends were trimmed by 6 bases and 0 bases, with 15 bases remaining between them. Germline CDR1 and CDR2: LNHDA and SQIVND (reference sequence). The CDR3 loop reads CASRFFDSSSYEQYF. The CDR3, as DNA: TGTGCCAGTAGATTTTTCGACAGTAGCTCCTACGAGCAGTACTTC.

The chain couples TRBV19 to TRBJ2-1; D ambiguous. CDR3 length: 18 amino acids. The germline V gene encodes CDR1 LNHDA and CDR2 SQIVND (reference sequence). V dropped 1 base and J dropped 6 bases, with 22 bases sitting between them. CDR3 sequence: CASSIAGVLKPLTNEQFF. The CDR3 nucleotides read TGTGCCAGTAGTATAGCGGGTGTACTAAAACCTTTAACCAATGAGCAGTTCTTC.

The chain is built from TRBV11-2 and TRBJ2-1; 7 nucleotides agree with TRBD1. Germline V gene lookup returns CDR1 SGHAT and CDR2 FQNNGV. V lost 1 base to trimming and J lost 6 bases; unmatched junction nucleotides: 6. The CDR3 spans 15 residues. CDR3 DNA: TGTGCCAGCAGCTTAGGACAGGGTTGGAGCAATGAGCAGTTCTTC. This gives the protein CASSLGQGWSNEQFF.

As concerns this clone: In the same sample, other DNA sequences code for this CDR3. The V call is TRBV28, the J call TRBJ1-2; 10 nucleotides match TRBD1. Germline V CDR1 and CDR2: MDHEN, SYDVKM. The CDR3 length is 14 residues. Trimming cost V 4 bases and J 5 bases; bases outside gene matches: 4. The CDR3 coding sequence is TGTGCCAGCAGTTCCGGGACAGGGGTGTATGGCTACACCTTC. This sequence encodes CASSSGTGVYGYTF.

The chain employs TRBV7-6 and TRBJ2-1, with 7 positions matching TRBD2. Germline V gene data show CDR1 as SGHVS and CDR2 as FNYEAQ. With 5 bases clipped from V and 4 bases from J, the junction kept 11 bases outside the gene matches. The CDR3 is made up of 16 amino acids. Here the CDR3 DNA reads TGTGCCAGCAGCCTTCAGATGGAGCGGGGTTACAATGAGCAGTTCTTC. Its translation: CASSLQMERGYNEQFF.

The chain uses TRBV7-9 and TRBJ2-7; TRBD1 matches 11 bases. V was clipped by 3 bases and J by 2 bases; unmatched bases: 6. Looked up from germline, CDR1 is SEHNR and CDR2 is FQNEAQ (reference sequence). This CDR3 spans 16 amino acids. CDR3 sequence (DNA): TGTGCCAGCAGCTTGAACCGGGACAGGGGGACCTACGAGCAGTACTTC. It codes for CASSLNRDRGTYEQYF. Supplemented by reference TRBV7-9 and TRBJ2-7, the full variable domain reads DTGVSQNPRHKITKRGQNVTFRCDPISEHNRLYWYRQTLGQGPEFLTYFQNEAQLEKSRLLSDRFSAERPKGSFSTLEIQRTEQGDSAMYLCASSLNRDRGTYEQYFGPGTRLTVT.

This chain joins TRBV2 and TRBJ1-1; D might be TRBD1 (5 bases). Germline CDR1 is SNHLY and CDR2 is FYNNEI. The CDR3 covers 13 residues. Trimming stripped 6 bases from V and 5 bases from J, with 13 bases between. The CDR3 region is CASRGEGVTEAFF. The DNA for the CDR3 is TGTGCCAGCAGAGGAGAAGGGGTTACTGAAGCTTTCTTT.

The chain is built from TRBV11-2 and TRBJ2-7; 9 bases align to TRBD1. The CDR3 is 15 residues long. Germline CDR1 SGHAT, CDR2 FQNNGV. Trimming cost V 5 bases and J 4 bases; bases outside gene matches: 9. This chain's CDR3 is CASSLPPGTGYEQYF. In DNA, the CDR3 is TGTGCCAGCAGCCTTCCGCCCGGGACAGGGTACGAGCAGTACTTC.

The J gene is TRBJ1-6, the V gene TRBV7-2; no clear D gene. V lost 5 bases, J lost 11 bases, and 10 bases lay in between. This CDR3 region has 12 residues. CDR1 SGHTA and CDR2 FQGNSA come from the germline V gene. The DNA for the CDR3 is TGTGCCAGCAGCCTCCCTAGGACACCCCTCCACTTT. Translating it yields CASSLPRTPLHF.

The chain has TRBV28 and TRBJ1-6; possibly TRBD1 for D (6 bases). In germline, CDR1 is MDHEN, CDR2 SYDVKM. This CDR3 comprises 17 residues. Trimming took 5 bases from V and 1 from J, leaving 15 bases between them. In DNA, the CDR3 is TGTGCCAGCAGTACCGGGGGGCCCGTGTCCTATAATTCACCCCTCCACTTT. Amino acid sequence: CASSTGGPVSYNSPLHF.

The V and J genes are TRBV18 and TRBJ2-1, with TRBD1 matching over 8 bases. Germline-derived CDR1 and CDR2 are KGHSH and LQKENI. J gave up 9 bases and V 3 bases, and 7 bases lay outside the gene matches. This CDR3 has 14 amino acids. The CDR3 DNA sequence: TGTGCCAGCTCACCCGTCCCAGGGGGCAGTGAGCAGTTCTTC. It codes for CASSPVPGGSEQFF.

This chain links TRBV7-2 with TRBJ1-1; 7 nucleotides align to TRBD1. The CDR3 loop spans 14 amino acids. Germline V gene lookup returns CDR1 SGHTA and CDR2 FQGNSA. The V and J ends lost 5 bases and 6 bases, in that order; junction bases with no gene match: 9. The chain's CDR3 is CASSLRQGRPEAFF. In nucleotides, the CDR3 is TGTGCCAGCAGCCTCCGACAGGGAAGGCCTGAAGCTTTCTTT.

The J gene is TRBJ2-7, the V gene TRBV28; maybe TRBD1 (5 bases). The germline V gene encodes CDR1 MDHEN and CDR2 SYDVKM. The V gene lost 2 bases and the J gene lost 0 bases, with 14 bases spanning the gap. This CDR3 comprises 16 residues. CDR3 residues: CASSLHQGSISYEQYF. DNA of the CDR3: TGTGCCAGCAGTTTACATCAGGGTTCTATCTCCTACGAGCAGTACTTC.